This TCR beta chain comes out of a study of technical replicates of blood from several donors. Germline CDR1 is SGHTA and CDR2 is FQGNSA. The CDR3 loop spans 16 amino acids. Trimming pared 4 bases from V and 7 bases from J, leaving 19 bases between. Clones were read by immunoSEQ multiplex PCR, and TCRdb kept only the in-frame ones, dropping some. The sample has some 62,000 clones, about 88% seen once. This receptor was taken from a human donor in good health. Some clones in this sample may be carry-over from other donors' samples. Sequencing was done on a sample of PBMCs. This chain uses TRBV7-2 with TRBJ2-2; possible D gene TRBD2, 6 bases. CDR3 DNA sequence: TGTGCCAGCAGCTCGCCCCTAGCGAGGAGCGGCGGGGAGCTGTTTTTT. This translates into CASSSPLARSGGELFF.